A single sample gave rise to the 5 T cell receptor beta chains below, sequenced in a study of blood T cell repertoires in COVID-19. Some clones are missing from TCRdb's copy, which holds only in-frame ones; the method was immunoSEQ multiplex PCR. Of 200,000 to 300,000 clones in the sample, 86% were seen once. The source material was peripheral blood. The receptors originated from a man aged 25 to 40 with active or convalescent COVID-19.

The chain uses TRBV5-6 and TRBJ1-2, with 10 bases identical to TRBD1. The CDR3 contains 15 residues. Trimming took 6 bases from V and 4 from J; bases not matched to a gene: 9. Germline V CDR1 and CDR2: SGHDT, YYEEEE. In DNA, the CDR3 is TGTGCCAGCATCCTAACGGGACAGGGGTTCTATGGCTACACCTTC. This codes for CASILTGQGFYGYTF.

The rearrangement uses TRBV7-2 and TRBJ1-1; D call uncertain. The V end lost 0 bases, the J end lost 5 bases, and 10 bases lay between the germline ends. From germline, CDR1 is SGHTA and CDR2 FQGNSA. The CDR3 is 14 amino acids. The CDR3: CASSLAASGTEAFF. DNA of the CDR3: TGTGCCAGCAGCTTAGCGGCCTCGGGGACTGAAGCTTTCTTT.

The chain is built from TRBV28 and TRBJ1-5; possibly TRBD1 for D (5 bases). V was clipped by 5 bases and J by 4 bases, with 21 bases between them. The germline V gene encodes CDR1 MDHEN and CDR2 SYDVKM. CDR3 length: 17 residues. The DNA of the CDR3 is TGTGCCAGCAGTAACGCAGGGCGGCCTAAAAATAATCAGCCCCAGCATTTT. Translated: CASSNAGRPKNNQPQHF.

This clone was recorded only once. The rearrangement uses TRBV27 and TRBJ1-4; D is unclear. From germline, CDR1 is MNHEY and CDR2 SMNVEV (reference sequence). V was trimmed by 6 bases and J by 7 bases, leaving 15 bases between them. The CDR3 covers 14 residues. As DNA, the CDR3 is TGTGCCAGCAGCTGGAGTTTAAGAGGTGAAAAACTGTTTTTT. This codes for CASSWSLRGEKLFF.

This chain joins TRBV18 and TRBJ2-7; D is perhaps TRBD1 (6 bases). The CDR3 is 14 residues long. Trimming cost V 3 bases and J 3 bases, with 12 bases left between them. Germline V gives CDR1 KGHSH, CDR2 LQKENI. CDR3 loop: CASSPTSGDYEQYF. The CDR3 DNA reads as TGTGCCAGCTCACCGACGTCAGGGGACTACGAGCAGTACTTC.